This T cell receptor (beta chain) was profiled in a study of CD8+ T cells in alopecia areata. Remarks on this clone: The antigen is unknown.

Sequencing relied on a cDNA template that was reverse transcribed from extracted RNA. Using immunoSEQ multiplex PCR, the repertoire was profiled, and TCRdb retains in-frame clones only, with some absent. Of around 120,000 clones in the sample, around two fifths are singletons; the top ten hold 3% to 3.5%. V gave up 1 base and J gave up 8 bases, with 9 bases separating them. Germline loops: CDR1 SEHNR, CDR2 FQNEAQ (reference sequence). The CDR3 loop spans 14 amino acids. Study-wide points: Mice gave a clearer picture of TCR sharing than patients did, possibly for HLA-related reasons. Lesional scalp exceeded normal scalp in clonality, especially in alopecia totalis/universalis.

Alopecia areata patients provided lesional scalp punch biopsies and peripheral blood, both collected for the study. It was from PBMCs that CD4+ and CD8+ T cells were sorted. This receptor was obtained from a human donor with alopecia areata. Sequenced input: CD4+ T cells sorted from blood. This sequence joins TRBV7-9 and TRBJ1-6; D is unresolved. The CDR3 spells CASSLVGLDSPLHF. DNA of the CDR3: TGTGCCAGCAGCTTAGTAGGGTTGGATTCACCCCTCCACTTT.